Each of the 23 T cell receptor beta chains below was sequenced from the same sample in a study of T cell responses to AZD1222 COVID-19 vaccine. Clones were sequenced by immunoSEQ multiplex PCR, and TCRdb holds only the in-frame ones, with some missing. This table holds about 180,000 clones, 85% to 90% found once. Sequencing was performed on peripheral blood, taken on day 0 of AZD1222 vaccination. These receptors all stem from an adult in good health.

This chain uses TRBV28 with TRBJ2-1; no firm D call. The germline V and J ends were trimmed by 5 bases and 4 bases, with 6 bases remaining between them. The CDR3 covers 12 residues. The germline V gene has CDR1 MDHEN and CDR2 SYDVKM. The DNA for the CDR3 is TGTGCCAGCAGTGAATTTTACAATGAGCAGTTCTTC. Its translation: CASSEFYNEQFF.

The count of this clone is one. The rearrangement joins TRBV7-9 to TRBJ1-3; maybe TRBD1 (6 bases). The CDR3 runs to 15 residues. Germline V CDR1 and CDR2: SEHNR, FQNEAQ (reference sequence). V was pared by 4 bases and J by 3 bases, with 13 bases between. Here the CDR3 reads CASSSSRGVGNTIYF. The DNA of the CDR3 is TGTGCCAGCAGCTCGTCCAGGGGTGTTGGAAACACCATATATTTT.

This chain uses TRBV19 with TRBJ2-5, with TRBD2 matching 11 bases. V gave up 4 bases and J gave up 2 bases; unmatched junction bases: 6. The CDR3 is made up of 16 amino acids. CDR1 is LNHDA, CDR2 SQIVND, per germline (reference sequence). CDR3 bases: TGTGCCAGTAGTACTCCGGGACTAGCGGCGCAAGAGACCCAGTACTTC. It codes for CASSTPGLAAQETQYF.

The CDR3: CASSFDIPGELFF. The CDR3 coding sequence is TGTGCCAGCAGTTTCGATATTCCCGGGGAGCTGTTTTTT. The rearrangement joins TRBV27 to TRBJ2-2; no definite D call. The CDR3 loop spans 13 amino acids. Per germline, CDR1 MNHEY and CDR2 SMNVEV (reference sequence). The ends were cut back, 3 bases at V and 6 bases at J, with 8 bases in the middle.

V gene TRBV6-6 combines with J gene TRBJ2-5; no reliable D call. This CDR3 region has 13 residues. Germline CDR1 MNHNY, CDR2 SVGAGI (reference sequence). The V and J ends lost 7 bases and 0 bases respectively, with 9 bases between them. The chain's CDR3 is CASKTVYQETQYF. CDR3 coding DNA: TGTGCCAGCAAAACGGTGTACCAAGAGACCCAGTACTTC.

The rearrangement links TRBV19 to TRBJ1-5, with TRBD1 matching 8 bases. Germline assignment: CDR1 LNHDA and CDR2 SQIVND (reference sequence). The CDR3 is made up of 15 amino acids. The junction had 0 bases not matched to a gene; V was cut back by 1 base and J by 1 base. The CDR3 loop reads CASSIGQGSNQPQHF. The CDR3 nucleotides read TGTGCCAGTAGTATAGGACAGGGGAGCAATCAGCCCCAGCATTTT.

V and J are TRBV5-1 and TRBJ1-1; no reliable D call. The CDR3 covers 16 residues. The germline V gene has CDR1 SGHRS and CDR2 YFSETQ. The ends were cut back, 0 bases at V and 4 bases at J, with 16 bases in the middle. CDR3 amino acids: CASSLGGGGKSTEAFF. CDR3 DNA sequence: TGCGCCAGCAGCTTGGGCGGCGGAGGGAAGAGCACTGAAGCTTTCTTT.

V and J are TRBV9 and TRBJ2-5; D gene ambiguous. CDR3 length: 13 residues. Germline lookup yields CDR1 SGDLS and CDR2 YYNGEE. Trimming took 0 bases from V and 3 from J, leaving 6 bases between them. The CDR3 DNA sequence: TGTGCCAGCAGCGTAGGGCTTAAAGAGACCCAGTACTTC. It specifies CASSVGLKETQYF. Supplemented by reference TRBV9 and TRBJ2-5, the full variable domain reads DSGVTQTPKHLITATGQRVTLRCSPRSGDLSVYWYQQSLDQGLQFLIQYYNGEERAKGNILERFSAQQFPDLHSELNLSSLELGDSALYFCASSVGLKETQYFGPGTRLLVL.

This chain links TRBV6-1 with TRBJ1-5; D perhaps matches TRBD1 (5 bases). Trimming took off 1 base at V and 6 bases at J, with 7 bases between the two ends. CDR1 and CDR2 (germline): MNHNS, SASEGT. CDR3 length: 13 residues. CDR3 DNA sequence: TGTGCCAGCAGTGAAGGGGGGTTTCAGCCCCAGCATTTT. This encodes CASSEGGFQPQHF.

A few counts support this clone. CDR3 in amino acids: CASSHPGLAGGLRHEQFF. The DNA of the CDR3 is TGTGCCAGTAGCCATCCCGGGCTAGCGGGAGGGCTCCGCCATGAGCAGTTCTTC. This chain connects TRBV19 to TRBJ2-1; 12 nucleotides agree with TRBD2. The V gene end was trimmed by 6 bases and the J gene end by 8 bases; junction bases not matched to a gene: 17. The CDR3 covers 18 residues. Germline values: CDR1 LNHDA, CDR2 SQIVND (reference sequence).

This clone showed up just a few times. The chain couples TRBV6-2 or TRBV6-3 to TRBJ2-1, with D hard to call. Germline CDR1 reads MNHEY; CDR2 reads SVGEGT. Trimming stripped 2 bases from V and 9 bases from J, with 8 bases between. The CDR3 has 12 residues. CDR3 in DNA: TGTGCCAGCAGTTACGGTTCAAGTGAGCAGTTCTTC. Its translation is CASSYGSSEQFF.

The chain recombines TRBV21-1 with TRBJ1-1. TRBV21-1 is a pseudogene. CDR3 length equals 17 residues. Written as DNA, the CDR3 is TGTGCCAGCAGCCCGATTGGGGGAAGCAAGATGAACACTGAAGCTTTCTTT. Amino acid sequence: CASSPIGGSKMNTEAFF.

The chain is built from TRBV19 and TRBJ1-1; D ambiguous. Germline CDR1 and CDR2: LNHDA and SQIVND (reference sequence). The CDR3 sequence is 15 residues long. Trimming pared 0 bases from V and 4 bases from J, leaving 12 bases between. CDR3 in amino acids: CASSIDGRLGTEAFF. CDR3 DNA sequence: TGTGCCAGTAGTATAGACGGGCGGTTGGGCACTGAAGCTTTCTTT.

The gene calls are TRBV9 and TRBJ1-3; D not resolved. V dropped 0 bases and J dropped 7 bases, with 8 bases sitting between them. Looked up from germline, CDR1 is SGDLS and CDR2 is YYNGEE. The CDR3 spans 13 residues. The CDR3 is CASSVVGNNTIYF. In nucleotides, the CDR3 is TGTGCCAGCAGCGTAGTTGGAAATAACACCATATATTTT.

In this sample, this clone turned up a few times. The DNA of the CDR3 is TGTGCCAGTAGTGGAATAGGGACTTCGCAAGAGACCCAGTACTTC. It codes for CASSGIGTSQETQYF. The chain has TRBV19 and TRBJ2-5; the D gene is possibly TRBD2 (6 bases). Germline CDR1 reads LNHDA; CDR2 reads SQIVND (reference sequence). CDR3 length: 15 amino acids. V was pared by 5 bases and J by 2 bases, with 15 bases between.

This clone has just one count. V and J are TRBV27 and TRBJ1-5; tentatively, D is TRBD1 (6 bases). The CDR3 extends over 16 amino acids. Germline CDR1 reads MNHEY; CDR2 reads SMNVEV (reference sequence). Trimming shortened V by 4 bases and J by 4 bases, and 17 bases separated the two germline ends. Written as DNA, the CDR3 is TGTGCCAGCAGTTCCGCCCCGACAGGTAGGAATCAGCCCCAGCATTTT. Translation gives CASSSAPTGRNQPQHF.

The V call is TRBV30, the J call TRBJ1-5, with D possibly TRBD1 on 5 matching bases. The CDR3 covers 15 residues. Germline CDR1 is GTSNPN and CDR2 is SVGIG (reference sequence). V was trimmed by 5 bases and J by 0 bases, leaving 14 bases between them. This CDR3 is CAWGRGEISNQPQHF. DNA of the CDR3: TGTGCCTGGGGGCGGGGGGAGATTAGCAATCAGCCCCAGCATTTT.

The chain recombines TRBV19 with TRBJ2-7; weak D call: TRBD2 (6 bases). V lost 8 bases, J lost 4 bases, and 15 bases lay in between. The CDR3 loop spans 13 amino acids. CDR1 and CDR2 from the germline V gene are LNHDA and SQIVND (reference sequence). The CDR3 here is CASARTGVYEQYF. The CDR3 nucleotides read TGTGCCAGTGCCCGGACGGGGGTTTACGAGCAGTACTTC.

The rearrangement uses TRBV7-8 and TRBJ1-2; possible D gene TRBD1, 5 bases. V was cut by 1 base and J by 8 bases, with 17 bases left in between. Germline CDR1 and CDR2: SGHVS and FQNEAQ. This CDR3 contains 15 residues. CDR3: CASSLVSRGRRGYTF. The CDR3 DNA reads as TGTGCCAGCAGCTTAGTTAGTCGGGGCAGGCGGGGCTACACCTTC.

The chain recombines TRBV5-1 with TRBJ2-3; TRBD2 agrees at 9 bases. J lost 0 bases, V lost 2 bases, and 1 base had no gene match. Germline CDR1 SGHRS, CDR2 YFSETQ. The CDR3 is 15 residues long. CDR3 loop: CASSFSGGSTDTQYF. CDR3 in DNA: TGCGCCAGCAGCTTTAGCGGGGGAAGCACAGATACGCAGTATTTT.

The chain couples TRBV5-1 to TRBJ1-3; D is unclear. From germline, CDR1 is SGHRS and CDR2 YFSETQ. V dropped 4 bases and J dropped 0 bases, with 14 bases sitting between them. CDR3 length: 16 residues. CDR3 bases: TGCGCCAGCAGCCTGGGTGCGAAGAACTCTGGAAACACCATATATTTT. As protein: CASSLGAKNSGNTIYF.

The rearrangement links TRBV7-9 to TRBJ2-5; D tentatively fits TRBD1 or TRBD2 (7 bases each). CDR1 is SEHNR and CDR2 is FQNEAQ in the germline V gene (reference sequence). Trimming shortened V by 5 bases and J by 5 bases, and 24 bases separated the two germline ends. The CDR3 runs 17 residues. Here the CDR3 DNA reads TGTGCCAGCAGCCCCCAGGGGGGGGCCGTTCTGGGGGAGACCCAGTACTTC. Translating it yields CASSPQGGAVLGETQYF.

This chain links TRBV19 with TRBJ2-2; D uncertain. CDR1 LNHDA and CDR2 SQIVND come from the germline V gene (reference sequence). Trimming removed 6 bases from V and 2 bases from J, with 4 bases in between. The CDR3 runs to 12 residues. CDR3 sequence reads: CASSINTGELFF. The DNA for the CDR3 is TGTGCCAGTAGCATTAACACCGGGGAGCTGTTTTTT.